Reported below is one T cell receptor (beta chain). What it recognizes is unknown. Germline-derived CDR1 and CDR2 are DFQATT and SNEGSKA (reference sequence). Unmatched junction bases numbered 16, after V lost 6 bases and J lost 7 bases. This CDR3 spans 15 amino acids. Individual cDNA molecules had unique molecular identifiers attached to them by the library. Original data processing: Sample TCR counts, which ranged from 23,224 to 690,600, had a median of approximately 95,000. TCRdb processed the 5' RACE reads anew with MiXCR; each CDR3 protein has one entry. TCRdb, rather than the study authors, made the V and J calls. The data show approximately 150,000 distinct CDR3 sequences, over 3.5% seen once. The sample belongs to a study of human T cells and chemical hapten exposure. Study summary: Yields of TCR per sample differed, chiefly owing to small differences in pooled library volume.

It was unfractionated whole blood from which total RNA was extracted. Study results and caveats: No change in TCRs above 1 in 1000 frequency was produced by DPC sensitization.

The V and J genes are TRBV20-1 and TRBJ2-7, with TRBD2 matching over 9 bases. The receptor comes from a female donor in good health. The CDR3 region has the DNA TGCAGTGCGGTCCAGCGGGGGGCCCCAGGGAGGGAGCAGTACTTC. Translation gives CSAVQRGAPGREQYF.